Below, one T cell receptor (beta chain) is given with its context. What it binds is not known. With 6 bases removed from V and 0 bases from J, the gap between germline ends came to 12 bases. The length of the CDR3 is 14 residues. This specimen comes from a study of regulatory T cells in long-lasting Graves disease. The study's findings and limits: TRBV28, TRBJ1-2 and TRBJ2-5 were segments that persistent disease favored. The study found persistent patients shared more public clonotypes (roughly 2,500) than new patients (approximately 970).

Time point in this sample: persistent/refractory GD, antithyroid drugs over 5 years with positive TRAb. The authors made the TCR library using RNA they extracted from PBMCs. Building of the TCR beta libraries involved iRepertoire HTBI primers and Arm-PCR of CDR3 regions. TCRdb ran MiXCR on the multiplex PCR reads and lists one entry per CDR3 protein. This sample yields approximately 350,000 distinct CDR3 sequences, of which about 23% are seen a single time; roughly a quarter belongs to the top ten. The source material was peripheral blood mononuclear cells (PBMCs), sampled when the disease was refractory, from a patient treated with antithyroid drugs. The chain couples TRBV12-3 or TRBV12-4 to TRBJ2-7; D perhaps matches TRBD2 (6 bases). This sequence originates from a middle-aged woman with Graves disease. CDR3 amino acids: CASRISGNSYEQYF. The CDR3 DNA reads as TGTGCCAGCAGGATTAGCGGAAACTCCTACGAGCAGTACTTC.